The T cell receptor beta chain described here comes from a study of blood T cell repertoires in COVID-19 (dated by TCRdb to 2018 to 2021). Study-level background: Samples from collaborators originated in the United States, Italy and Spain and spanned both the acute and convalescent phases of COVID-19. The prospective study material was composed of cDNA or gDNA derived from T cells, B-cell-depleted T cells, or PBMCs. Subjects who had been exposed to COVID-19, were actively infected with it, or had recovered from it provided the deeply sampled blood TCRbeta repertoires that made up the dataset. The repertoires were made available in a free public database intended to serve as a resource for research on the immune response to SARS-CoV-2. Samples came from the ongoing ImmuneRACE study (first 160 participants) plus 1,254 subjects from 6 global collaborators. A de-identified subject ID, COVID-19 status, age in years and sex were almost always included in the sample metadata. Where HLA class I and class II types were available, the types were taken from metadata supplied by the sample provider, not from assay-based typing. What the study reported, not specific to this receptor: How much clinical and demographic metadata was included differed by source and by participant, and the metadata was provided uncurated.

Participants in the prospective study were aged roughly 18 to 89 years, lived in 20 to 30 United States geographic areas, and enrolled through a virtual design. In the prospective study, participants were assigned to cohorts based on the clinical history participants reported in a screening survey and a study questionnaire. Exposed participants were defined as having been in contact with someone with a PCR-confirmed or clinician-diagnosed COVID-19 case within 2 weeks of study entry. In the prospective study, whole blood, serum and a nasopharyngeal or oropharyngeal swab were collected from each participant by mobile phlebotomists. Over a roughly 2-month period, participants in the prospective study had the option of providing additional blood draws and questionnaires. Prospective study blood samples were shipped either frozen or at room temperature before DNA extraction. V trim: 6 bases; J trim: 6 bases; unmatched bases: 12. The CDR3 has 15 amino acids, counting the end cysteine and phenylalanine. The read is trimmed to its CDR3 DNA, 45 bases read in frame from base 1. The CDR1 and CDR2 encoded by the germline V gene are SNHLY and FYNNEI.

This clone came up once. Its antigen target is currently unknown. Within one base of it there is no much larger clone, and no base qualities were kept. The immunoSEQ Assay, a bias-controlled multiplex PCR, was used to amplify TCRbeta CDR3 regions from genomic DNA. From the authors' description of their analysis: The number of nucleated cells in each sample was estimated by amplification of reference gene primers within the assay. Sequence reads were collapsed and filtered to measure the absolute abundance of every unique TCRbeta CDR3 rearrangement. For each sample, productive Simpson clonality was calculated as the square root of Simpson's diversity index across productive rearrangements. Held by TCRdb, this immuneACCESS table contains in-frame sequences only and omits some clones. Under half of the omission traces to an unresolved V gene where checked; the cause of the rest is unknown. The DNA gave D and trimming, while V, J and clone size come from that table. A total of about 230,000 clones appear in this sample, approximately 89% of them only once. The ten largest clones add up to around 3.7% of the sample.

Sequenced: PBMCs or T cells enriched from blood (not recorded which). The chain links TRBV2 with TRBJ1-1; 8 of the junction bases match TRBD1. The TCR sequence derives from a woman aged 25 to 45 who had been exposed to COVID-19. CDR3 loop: CASRKNTGGVAEAFF. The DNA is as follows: TGTGCCAGCAGGAAAAACACAGGGGGAGTTGCTGAAGCTTTCTTT.